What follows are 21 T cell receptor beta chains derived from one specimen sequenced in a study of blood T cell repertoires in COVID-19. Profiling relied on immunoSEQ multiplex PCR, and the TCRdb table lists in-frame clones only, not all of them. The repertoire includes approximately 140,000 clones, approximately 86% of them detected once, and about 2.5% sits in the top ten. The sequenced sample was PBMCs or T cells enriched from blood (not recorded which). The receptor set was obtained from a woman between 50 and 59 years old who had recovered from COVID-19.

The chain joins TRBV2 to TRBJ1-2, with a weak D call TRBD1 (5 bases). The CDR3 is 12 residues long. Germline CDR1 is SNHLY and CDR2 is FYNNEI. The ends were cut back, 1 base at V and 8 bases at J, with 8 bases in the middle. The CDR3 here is CASSEGGRGYTF. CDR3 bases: TGTGCCAGCAGTGAAGGGGGCCGCGGCTACACCTTC.

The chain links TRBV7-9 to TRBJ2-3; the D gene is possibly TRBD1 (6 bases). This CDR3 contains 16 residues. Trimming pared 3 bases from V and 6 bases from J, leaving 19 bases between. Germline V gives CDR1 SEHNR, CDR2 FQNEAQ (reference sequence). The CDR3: CASSFPPGQGLDTQYF. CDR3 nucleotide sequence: TGTGCCAGCAGCTTTCCCCCGGGACAAGGTTTGGATACGCAGTATTTT. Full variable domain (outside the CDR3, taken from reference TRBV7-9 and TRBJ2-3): DTGVSQNPRHKITKRGQNVTFRCDPISEHNRLYWYRQTLGQGPEFLTYFQNEAQLEKSRLLSDRFSAERPKGSFSTLEIQRTEQGDSAMYLCASSFPPGQGLDTQYFGPGTRLTVL.

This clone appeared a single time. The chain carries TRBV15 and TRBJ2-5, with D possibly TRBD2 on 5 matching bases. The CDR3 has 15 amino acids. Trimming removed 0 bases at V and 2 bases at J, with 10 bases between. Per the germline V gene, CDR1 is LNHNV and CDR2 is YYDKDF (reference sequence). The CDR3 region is CATSRETRDQETQYF. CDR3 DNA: TGTGCCACCAGCAGAGAAACTCGGGATCAAGAGACCCAGTACTTC.

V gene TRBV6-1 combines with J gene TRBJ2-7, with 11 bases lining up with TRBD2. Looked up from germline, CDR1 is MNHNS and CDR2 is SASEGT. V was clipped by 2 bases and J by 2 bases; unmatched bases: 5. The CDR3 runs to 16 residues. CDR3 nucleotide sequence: TGTGCCAGCAGTGAAAGACTAGCGGGGTCTGCCTACGAGCAGTACTTC. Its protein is CASSERLAGSAYEQYF.

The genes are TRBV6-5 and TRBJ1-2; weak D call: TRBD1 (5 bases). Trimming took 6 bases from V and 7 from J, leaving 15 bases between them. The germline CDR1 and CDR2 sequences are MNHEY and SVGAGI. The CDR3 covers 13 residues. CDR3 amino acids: CASSIDRTSGYTF. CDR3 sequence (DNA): TGTGCCAGCAGCATAGACAGAACGAGTGGCTACACCTTC.

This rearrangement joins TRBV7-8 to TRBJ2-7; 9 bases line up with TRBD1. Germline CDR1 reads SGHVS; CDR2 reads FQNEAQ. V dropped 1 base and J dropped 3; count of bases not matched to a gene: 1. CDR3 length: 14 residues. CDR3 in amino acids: CASSLGTGVYEQYF. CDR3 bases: TGTGCCAGCAGCTTAGGGACAGGGGTCTACGAGCAGTACTTC.

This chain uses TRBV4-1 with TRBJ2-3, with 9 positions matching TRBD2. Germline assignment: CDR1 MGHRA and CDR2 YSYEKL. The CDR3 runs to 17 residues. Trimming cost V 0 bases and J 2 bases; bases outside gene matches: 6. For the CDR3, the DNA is TGCGCCAGCAGCCAAGATTCCCTAGCGGGGAACACAGATACGCAGTATTTT. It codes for CASSQDSLAGNTDTQYF.

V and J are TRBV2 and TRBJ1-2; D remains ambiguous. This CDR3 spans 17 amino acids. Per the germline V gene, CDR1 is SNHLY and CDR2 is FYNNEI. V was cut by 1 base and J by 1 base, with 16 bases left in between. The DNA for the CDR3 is TGTGCCAGCAGTGAAGTAGGCGTCAGTCTAGTTAACTATGGCTACACCTTC. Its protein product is CASSEVGVSLVNYGYTF.

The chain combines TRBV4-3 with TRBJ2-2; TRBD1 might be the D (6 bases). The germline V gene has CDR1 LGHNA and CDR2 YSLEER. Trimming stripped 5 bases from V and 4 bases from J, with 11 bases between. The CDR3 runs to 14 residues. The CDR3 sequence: CASSLGQITGELFF. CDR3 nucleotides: TGCGCCAGCAGCTTAGGACAGATCACCGGGGAGCTGTTTTTT.

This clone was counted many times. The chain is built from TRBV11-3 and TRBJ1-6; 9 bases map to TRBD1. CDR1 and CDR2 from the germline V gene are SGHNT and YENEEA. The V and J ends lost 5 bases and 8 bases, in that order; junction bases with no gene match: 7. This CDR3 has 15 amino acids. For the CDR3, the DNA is TGTGCCAGCAGCCCTGAAGGGACAGGGCATTCACCCCTCCACTTT. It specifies CASSPEGTGHSPLHF.

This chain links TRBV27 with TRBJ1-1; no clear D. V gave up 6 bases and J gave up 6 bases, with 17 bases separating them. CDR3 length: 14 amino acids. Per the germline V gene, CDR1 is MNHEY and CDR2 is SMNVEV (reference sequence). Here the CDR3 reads CASRGVVGRSEAFF. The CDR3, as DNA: TGTGCCAGCAGGGGAGTGGTTGGGAGGTCTGAAGCTTTCTTT.

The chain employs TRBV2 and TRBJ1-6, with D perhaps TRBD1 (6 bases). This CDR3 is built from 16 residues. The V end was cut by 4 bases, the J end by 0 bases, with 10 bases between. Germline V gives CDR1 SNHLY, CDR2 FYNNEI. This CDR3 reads CASSVQGSSYNSPLHF. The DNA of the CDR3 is TGTGCCAGCAGTGTTCAGGGGAGCTCCTATAATTCACCCCTCCACTTT.

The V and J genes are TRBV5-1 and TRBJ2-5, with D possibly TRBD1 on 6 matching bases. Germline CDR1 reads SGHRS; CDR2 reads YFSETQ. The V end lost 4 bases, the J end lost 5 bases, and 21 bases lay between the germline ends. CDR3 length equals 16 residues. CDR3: CASSDESRGVGETQYF. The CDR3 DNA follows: TGCGCCAGCAGCGATGAGAGCAGGGGCGTCGGGGAGACCCAGTACTTC.

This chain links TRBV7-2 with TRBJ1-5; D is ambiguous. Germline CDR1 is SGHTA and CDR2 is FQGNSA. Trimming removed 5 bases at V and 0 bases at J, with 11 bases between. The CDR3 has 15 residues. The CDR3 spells CASSPGWSSNQPQHF. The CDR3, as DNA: TGTGCCAGCAGCCCTGGTTGGAGTAGCAATCAGCCCCAGCATTTT.

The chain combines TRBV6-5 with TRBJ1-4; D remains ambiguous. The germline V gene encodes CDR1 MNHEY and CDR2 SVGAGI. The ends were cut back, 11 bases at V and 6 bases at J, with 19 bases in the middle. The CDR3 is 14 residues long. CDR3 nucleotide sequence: TGTGCCCTGTCTTCGGCAGGTTCAGATGAAAAACTGTTTTTT. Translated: CALSSAGSDEKLFF.

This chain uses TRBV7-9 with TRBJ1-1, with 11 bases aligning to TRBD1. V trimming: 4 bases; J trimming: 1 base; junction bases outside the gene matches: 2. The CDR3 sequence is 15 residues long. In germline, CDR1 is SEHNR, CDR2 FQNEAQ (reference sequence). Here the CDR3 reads CASSYGQGANTEAFF. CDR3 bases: TGTGCCAGCAGCTATGGACAGGGGGCGAACACTGAAGCTTTCTTT.

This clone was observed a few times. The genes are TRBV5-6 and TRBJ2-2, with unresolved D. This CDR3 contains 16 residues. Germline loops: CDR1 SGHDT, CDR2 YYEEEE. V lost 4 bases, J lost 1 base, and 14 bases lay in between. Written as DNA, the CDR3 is TGTGCCAGCAGCCCGATAGGAGACGAGAACACCGGGGAGCTGTTTTTT. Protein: CASSPIGDENTGELFF.

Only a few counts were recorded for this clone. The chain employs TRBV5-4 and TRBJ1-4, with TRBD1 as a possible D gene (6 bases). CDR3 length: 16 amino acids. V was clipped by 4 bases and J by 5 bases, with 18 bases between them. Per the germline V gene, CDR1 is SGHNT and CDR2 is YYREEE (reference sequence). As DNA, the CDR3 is TGTGCCAGCAGCCCAGGTGGGGGCCAGAGAAATGAAAAACTGTTTTTT. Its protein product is CASSPGGGQRNEKLFF.

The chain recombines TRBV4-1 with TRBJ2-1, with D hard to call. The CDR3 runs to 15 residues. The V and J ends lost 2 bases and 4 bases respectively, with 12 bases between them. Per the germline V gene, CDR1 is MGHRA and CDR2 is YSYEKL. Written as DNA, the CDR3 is TGCGCCAGCAGCCAACTGACACAAACTTACAATGAGCAGTTCTTC. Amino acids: CASSQLTQTYNEQFF.

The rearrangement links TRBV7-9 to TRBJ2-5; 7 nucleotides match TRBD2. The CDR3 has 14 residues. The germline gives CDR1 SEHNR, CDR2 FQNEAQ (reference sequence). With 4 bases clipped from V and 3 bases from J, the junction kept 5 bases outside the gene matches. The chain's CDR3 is CASSSGLIKETQYF. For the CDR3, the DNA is TGTGCCAGCAGCTCGGGACTAATTAAAGAGACCCAGTACTTC. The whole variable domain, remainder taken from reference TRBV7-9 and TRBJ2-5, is DTGVSQNPRHKITKRGQNVTFRCDPISEHNRLYWYRQTLGQGPEFLTYFQNEAQLEKSRLLSDRFSAERPKGSFSTLEIQRTEQGDSAMYLCASSSGLIKETQYFGPGTRLLVL.

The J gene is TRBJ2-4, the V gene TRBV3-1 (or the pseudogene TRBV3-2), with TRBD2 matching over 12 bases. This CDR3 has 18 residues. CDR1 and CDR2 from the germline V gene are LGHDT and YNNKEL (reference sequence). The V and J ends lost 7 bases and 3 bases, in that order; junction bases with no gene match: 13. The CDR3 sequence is CASKKSLAGGRVKNIQYF. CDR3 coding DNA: TGTGCCAGCAAGAAGTCCCTAGCGGGGGGGCGTGTCAAAAACATTCAGTACTTC.